This note documents a single T cell receptor beta chain sequence. The data stem from a study of blood T cell repertoires in COVID-19. Study details: COVID-19 samples, acute and convalescent, were from the United States, Italy and Spain. PBMCs, B-cell-depleted T cells, or T cells provided the cDNA or gDNA that made up the material.

Original data processing: Amplification of reference gene primers provided the estimated nucleated cell counts. The repertoire was sequenced with immunoSEQ multiplex PCR; TCRdb's copy has only in-frame clones and lacks some. The V and J calls and clone size come from that table; D and trimming were worked out from the DNA. The data show approximately 140,000 clones, around 87% seen once. This CDR3 contains 13 residues. Deletions cut 4 bases from V and 4 bases from J, with 10 bases between. The germline gives CDR1 SQVTM, CDR2 ANQGSEA. This rearrangement joins TRBV29-1 to TRBJ1-4; D may be TRBD1 (5 bases). Sequencing was carried out using peripheral blood. The sequence derives from a woman between 35 and 50 years old with acute or convalescent COVID-19. The CDR3 DNA follows: TGCAGCGTTGCGGGGGGTGTTAATGAAAAACTGTTTTTT. Translated: CSVAGGVNEKLFF.